This TCR beta chain was found in a study of shared clonotypes between healthy human individuals. Overall study: CD4 naive cells filled three plates per donor, CD4 memory three, CD8 naive two and CD8 memory one. General observations from the study: Naive CD4 clonotypes were shared across a few donors at 5% to 6%. As a rule, naive subsets had a larger estimated richness than memory subsets.

The method was immunoSEQ multiplex PCR; TCRdb's version includes in-frame clones alone and lacks a portion of them. There are nearly 1,000,000 clones in the sample; 76% occur only once, and about 1.5% lies in the top ten. As to this clone: Its specificity is unknown.

CDR1 and CDR2 (germline): MNHEY, SMNVEV (reference sequence). The junction had 4 bases not matched to a gene; V was cut back by 4 bases and J by 2 bases. This CDR3 has 15 residues. The donor cohort consisted entirely of Caucasian adults residing in Nashville, Tennessee. This chain links TRBV27 with TRBJ2-2; 7 bases fit TRBD1. The sequencing input was memory CD4+ T cells sorted from blood. Subset reported: CD45RA-negative fraction. The clonotype originates from a man aged 18 to 30 in good health. CDR3 amino acids: CASSSDRANTGELFF. The CDR3 bases are TGTGCCAGCAGTTCCGACAGGGCTAACACCGGGGAGCTGTTTTTT.